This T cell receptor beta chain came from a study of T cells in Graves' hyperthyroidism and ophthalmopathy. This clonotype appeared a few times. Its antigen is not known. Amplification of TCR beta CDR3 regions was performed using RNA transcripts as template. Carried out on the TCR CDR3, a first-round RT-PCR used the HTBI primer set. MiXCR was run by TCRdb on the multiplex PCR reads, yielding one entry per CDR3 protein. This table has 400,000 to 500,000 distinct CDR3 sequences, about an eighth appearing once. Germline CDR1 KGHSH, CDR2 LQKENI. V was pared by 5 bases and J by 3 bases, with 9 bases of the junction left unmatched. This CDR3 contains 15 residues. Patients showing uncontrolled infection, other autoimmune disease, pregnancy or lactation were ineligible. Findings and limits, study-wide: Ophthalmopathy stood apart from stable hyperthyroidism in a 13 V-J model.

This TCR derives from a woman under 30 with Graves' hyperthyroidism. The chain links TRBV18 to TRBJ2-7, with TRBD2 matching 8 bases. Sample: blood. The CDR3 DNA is TGTGCCAGCTCAGGATCGAGCGGGAGCGGCTACGAGCAGTACTTC. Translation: CASSGSSGSGYEQYF.